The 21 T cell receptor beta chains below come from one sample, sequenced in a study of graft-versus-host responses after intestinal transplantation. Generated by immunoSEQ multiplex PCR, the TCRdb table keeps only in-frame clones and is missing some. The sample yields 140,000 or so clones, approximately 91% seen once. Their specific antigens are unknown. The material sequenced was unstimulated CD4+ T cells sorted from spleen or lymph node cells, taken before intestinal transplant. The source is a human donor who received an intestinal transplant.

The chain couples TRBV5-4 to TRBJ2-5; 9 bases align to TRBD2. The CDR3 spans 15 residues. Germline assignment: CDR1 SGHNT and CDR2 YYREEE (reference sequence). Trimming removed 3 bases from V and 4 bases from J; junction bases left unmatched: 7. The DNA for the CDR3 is TGTGCCAGCAGCTCGGCGGGGCGGGAGGGAGAGACCCAGTACTTC. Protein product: CASSSAGREGETQYF.

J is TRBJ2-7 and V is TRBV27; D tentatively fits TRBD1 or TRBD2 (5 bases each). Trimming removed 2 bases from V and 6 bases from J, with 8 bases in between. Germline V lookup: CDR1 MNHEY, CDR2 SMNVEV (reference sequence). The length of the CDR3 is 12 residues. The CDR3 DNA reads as TGTGCCAGCAGTTTAACTAGGGGCGAGCAGTACTTC. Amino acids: CASSLTRGEQYF.

The CDR3 nucleotides are TGTGCCAGCTCACCGCTACAGGGTGAACAAGAGACCCAGTACTTC. Translating gives CASSPLQGEQETQYF. The chain has TRBV18 and TRBJ2-5, with a weak D call TRBD1 (6 bases). Trimming took off 3 bases at V and 2 bases at J, with 13 bases between the two ends. The CDR3 covers 15 residues. Looked up from germline, CDR1 is KGHSH and CDR2 is LQKENI. The full variable domain, in which reference TRBV18 and TRBJ2-5 provide the parts outside the CDR3, is NAGVMQNPRHLVRRRGQEARLRCSPMKGHSHVYWYRQLPEEGLKFMVYLQKENIIDESGMPKERFSAEFPKEGPSILRIQQVVRGDSAAYFCASSPLQGEQETQYFGPGTRLLVL.

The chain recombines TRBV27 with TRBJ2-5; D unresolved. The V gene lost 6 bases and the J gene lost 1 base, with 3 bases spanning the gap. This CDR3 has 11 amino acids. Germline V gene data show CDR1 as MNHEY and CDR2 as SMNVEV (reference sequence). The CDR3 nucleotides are TGTGCCAGCAGCCCCCAAGAGACCCAGTACTTC. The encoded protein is CASSPQETQYF.

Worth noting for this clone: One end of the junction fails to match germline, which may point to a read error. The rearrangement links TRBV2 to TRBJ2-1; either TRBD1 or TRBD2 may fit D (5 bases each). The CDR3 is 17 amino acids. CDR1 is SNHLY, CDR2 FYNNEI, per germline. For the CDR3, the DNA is TGTGCCAGCAGCGCCGGGACCCTACTAAGCTCCTACAATGAGCGGTTCTTC. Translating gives CASSAGTLLSSYNERFF.

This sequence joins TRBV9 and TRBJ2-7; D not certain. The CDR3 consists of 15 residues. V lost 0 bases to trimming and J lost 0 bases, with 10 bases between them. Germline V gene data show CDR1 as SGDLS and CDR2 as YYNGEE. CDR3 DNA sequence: TGTGCCAGCAGCGTAGCCCCCGGAGTCTCCTACGAGCAGTACTTC. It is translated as CASSVAPGVSYEQYF.

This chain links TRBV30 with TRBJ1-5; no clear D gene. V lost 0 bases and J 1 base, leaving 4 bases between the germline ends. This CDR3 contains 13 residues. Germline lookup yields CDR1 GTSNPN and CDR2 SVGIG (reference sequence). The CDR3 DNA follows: TGTGCCTGGAGTGTCCGGAGCAATCAGCCCCAGCATTTT. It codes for CAWSVRSNQPQHF.

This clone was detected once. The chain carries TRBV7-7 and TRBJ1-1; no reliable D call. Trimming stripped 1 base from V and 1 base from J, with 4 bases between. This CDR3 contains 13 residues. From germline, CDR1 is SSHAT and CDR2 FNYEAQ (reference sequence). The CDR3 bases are TGTGCCAGCAGCTTAGATGCGAACACTGAAGCTTTCTTT. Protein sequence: CASSLDANTEAFF.

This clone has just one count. CDR3 residues: CASSTPGAPYEQYF. The DNA for the CDR3 is TGTGCCAGCTCAACTCCGGGAGCACCCTACGAGCAGTACTTC. The chain has TRBV7-9 and TRBJ2-5; D is perhaps TRBD2 (6 bases). Gene TRBJ2-7 matches the end of the DNA better, so the J call may be wrong. Germline CDR1 SEHNR, CDR2 FQNEAQ (reference sequence). The CDR3 loop spans 14 amino acids.

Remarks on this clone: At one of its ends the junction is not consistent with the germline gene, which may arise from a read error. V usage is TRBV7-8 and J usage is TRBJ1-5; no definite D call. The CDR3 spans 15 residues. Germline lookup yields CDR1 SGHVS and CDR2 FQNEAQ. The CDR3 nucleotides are TGTGCCGGCAGCTTAGAACCGCCACTCAATCAGCCCCAGCATTTT. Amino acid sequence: CAGSLEPPLNQPQHF.

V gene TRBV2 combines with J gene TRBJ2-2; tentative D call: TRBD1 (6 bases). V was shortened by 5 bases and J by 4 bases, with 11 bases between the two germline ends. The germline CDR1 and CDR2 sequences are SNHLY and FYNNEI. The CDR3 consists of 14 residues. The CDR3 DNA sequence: TGTGCCAGCAGTCCCCAGGGGAGCACCGGGGAGCTGTTTTTT. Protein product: CASSPQGSTGELFF.

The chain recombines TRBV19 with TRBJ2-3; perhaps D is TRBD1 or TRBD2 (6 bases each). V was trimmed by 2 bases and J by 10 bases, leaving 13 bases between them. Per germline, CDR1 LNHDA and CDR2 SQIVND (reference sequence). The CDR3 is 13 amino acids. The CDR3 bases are TGTGCCAGTAGTATAAAGGAGGGGGTTGCGCAGTATTTT. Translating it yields CASSIKEGVAQYF.

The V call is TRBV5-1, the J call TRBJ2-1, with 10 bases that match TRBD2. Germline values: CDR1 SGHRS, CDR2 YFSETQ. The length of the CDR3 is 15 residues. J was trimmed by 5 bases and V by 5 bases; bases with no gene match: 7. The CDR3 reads CASRVPLAGNNEQFF. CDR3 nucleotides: TGCGCCAGCAGAGTTCCACTAGCGGGGAACAATGAGCAGTTCTTC. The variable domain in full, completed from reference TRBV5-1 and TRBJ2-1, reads KAGVTQTPRYLIKTRGQQVTLSCSPISGHRSVSWYQQTPGQGLQFLFEYFSETQRNKGNFPGRFSGRQFSNSRSEMNVSTLELGDSALYLCASRVPLAGNNEQFFGPGTRLTVL.

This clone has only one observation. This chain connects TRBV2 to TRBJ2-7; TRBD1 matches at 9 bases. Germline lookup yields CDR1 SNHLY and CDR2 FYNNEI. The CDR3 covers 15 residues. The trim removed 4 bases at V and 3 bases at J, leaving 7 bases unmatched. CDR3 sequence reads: CASSVDRGPFYEQYF. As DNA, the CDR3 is TGTGCCAGCAGTGTGGACAGGGGCCCCTTCTACGAGCAGTACTTC.

CDR3 sequence (DNA): TGTGCCAGCAGTTTTCGCGGGACCGGGGAGCTGTTTTTT. Its translation: CASSFRGTGELFF. The chain couples TRBV28 to TRBJ2-2, with a possible D match to TRBD2 (5 bases). CDR1 is MDHEN and CDR2 is SYDVKM in the germline V gene. V was pared by 3 bases and J by 5 bases, with 7 bases between. The CDR3 sequence is 13 residues long.

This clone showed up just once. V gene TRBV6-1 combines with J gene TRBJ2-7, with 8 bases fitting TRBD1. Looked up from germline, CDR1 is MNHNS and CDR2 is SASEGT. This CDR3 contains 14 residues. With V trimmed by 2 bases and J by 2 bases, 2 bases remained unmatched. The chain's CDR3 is CASSERDRPYEQYF. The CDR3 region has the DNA TGTGCCAGCAGTGAACGGGACAGGCCCTACGAGCAGTACTTC.

The DNA of the CDR3 is TGTGCCAGCAGCCCTAGACAGGGCATGAACACTGAAGCTTTCTTT. Residues: CASSPRQGMNTEAFF. The rearrangement joins TRBV7-2 to TRBJ1-1; 7 bases align to TRBD1. CDR1 is SGHTA and CDR2 is FQGNSA in the germline V gene. This CDR3 has 15 amino acids. With V trimmed by 5 bases and J by 0 bases, 6 bases remained unmatched.

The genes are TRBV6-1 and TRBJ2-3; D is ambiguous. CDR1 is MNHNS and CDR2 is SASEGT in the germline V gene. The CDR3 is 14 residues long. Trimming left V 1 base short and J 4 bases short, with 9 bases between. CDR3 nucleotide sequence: TGTGCCAGCAGTGAAGTTCTCCAGCCAGATACGCAGTATTTT. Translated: CASSEVLQPDTQYF.

CDR3 DNA: TGCGCCAGCAGACCGCCTAGTAGGTTCACCCCGGGAGGGTCTGGAAACACCATATATTTT. Residues: CASRPPSRFTPGGSGNTIYF. The chain is built from TRBV23-1 and TRBJ1-3; D gene ambiguous. TRBV23-1 is marked as an open reading frame, function uncertain. This CDR3 contains 20 residues. V was shortened by 6 bases and J by 1 base, with 28 bases between the two germline ends.

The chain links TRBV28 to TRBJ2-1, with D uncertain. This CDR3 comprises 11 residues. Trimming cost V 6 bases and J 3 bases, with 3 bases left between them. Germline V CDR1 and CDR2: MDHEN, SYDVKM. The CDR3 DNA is TGTGCCAGCAGGATCTACAATGAGCAGTTCTTC. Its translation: CASRIYNEQFF.

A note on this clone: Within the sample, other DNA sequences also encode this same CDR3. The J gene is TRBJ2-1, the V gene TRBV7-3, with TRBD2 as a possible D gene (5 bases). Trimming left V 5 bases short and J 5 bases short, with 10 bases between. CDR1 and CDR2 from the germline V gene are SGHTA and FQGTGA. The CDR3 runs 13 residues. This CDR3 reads CASSTTRDNEQFF. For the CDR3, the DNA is TGTGCCAGCAGCACCACTAGGGACAATGAGCAGTTCTTC.